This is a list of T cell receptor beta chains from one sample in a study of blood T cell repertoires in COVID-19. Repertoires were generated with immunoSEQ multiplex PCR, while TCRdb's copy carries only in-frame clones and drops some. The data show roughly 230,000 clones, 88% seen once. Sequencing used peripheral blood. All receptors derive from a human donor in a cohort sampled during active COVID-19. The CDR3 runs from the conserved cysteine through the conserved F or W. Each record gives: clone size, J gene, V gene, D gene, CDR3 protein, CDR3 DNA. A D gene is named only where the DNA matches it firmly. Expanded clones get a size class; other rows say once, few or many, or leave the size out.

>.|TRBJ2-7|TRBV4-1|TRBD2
CASSQDPSGLAAWGGQYF
TGCGCCAGCAGCCAAGATCCCTCAGGACTAGCGGCTTGGGGGGGGCAGTACTTC
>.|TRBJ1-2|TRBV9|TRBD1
CASSSPGQGKGGYTF
TGTGCCAGCAGCTCGCCCGGACAGGGGAAGGGTGGCTACACCTTC
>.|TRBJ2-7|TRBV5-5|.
CASSLRASESYEQYF
TGTGCCAGCAGCTTGAGGGCTAGCGAGTCCTACGAGCAGTACTTC
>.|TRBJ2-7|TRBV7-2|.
CASSLGGLHYEQYF
TGTGCCAGCAGCCTCGGGGGACTCCACTACGAGCAGTACTTC
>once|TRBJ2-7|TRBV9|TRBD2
CASSVGLATYEQYF
TGTGCCAGCAGCGTAGGACTAGCGACCTACGAGCAGTACTTC
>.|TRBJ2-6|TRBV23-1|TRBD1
CAIHFRDRVRISGANVLTF
TGCGCCATCCATTTTCGAGACAGGGTAAGGATCTCTGGGGCCAACGTCCTGACTTTC
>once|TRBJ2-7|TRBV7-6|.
CASSRRYSGPYEQYF
TGTGCCAGCAGTCGGCGGTATAGCGGTCCCTACGAGCAGTACTTC
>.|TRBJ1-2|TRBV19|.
CASSMGQAYGYTF
TGTGCCAGTAGTATGGGTCAGGCCTATGGCTACACCTTC
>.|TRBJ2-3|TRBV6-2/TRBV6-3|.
CASSEGHGVTQYF
TGTGCCAGCAGCGAGGGACACGGGGTCACGCAGTATTTT
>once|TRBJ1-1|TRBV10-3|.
CAISLQGNTEAFF
TGTGCCATCAGTCTACAGGGAAACACTGAAGCTTTCTTT
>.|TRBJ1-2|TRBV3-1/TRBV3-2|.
CASSRRGEGGYTF
TGTGCCAGCAGCCGACGGGGAGAGGGAGGCTACACCTTC
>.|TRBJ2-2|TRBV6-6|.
CASSADFGGPGELFF
TGTGCCAGCAGTGCCGACTTCGGGGGTCCCGGGGAGCTGTTTTTT
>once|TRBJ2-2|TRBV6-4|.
CASQPGHSTGELFF
TGTGCCAGTCAGCCGGGACACTCCACCGGGGAGCTGTTTTTT
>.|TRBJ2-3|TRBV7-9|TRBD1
CASSSSRGRADTQYF
TGTGCCAGCAGCTCCTCGAGGGGGCGTGCAGATACGCAGTATTTT
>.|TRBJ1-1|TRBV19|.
CASSIRGGDTEAFF
TGTGCCAGTAGTATAAGGGGGGGAGACACTGAAGCTTTCTTT
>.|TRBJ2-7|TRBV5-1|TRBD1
CASSYDRVSYEQYF
TGCGCCAGCAGTTATGACAGGGTCTCCTACGAGCAGTACTTC
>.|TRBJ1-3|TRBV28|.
CASSFVLLYRLNNTIYF
TGTGCCAGCAGTTTCGTCTTACTCTACAGGCTCAATAACACCATATATTTT
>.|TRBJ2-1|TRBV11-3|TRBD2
CASSPQGLAGGEEQFF
TGTGCCAGCAGCCCCCAGGGACTAGCGGGAGGGGAGGAGCAGTTCTTC
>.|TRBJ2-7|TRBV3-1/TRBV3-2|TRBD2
CASSQEPRTRPYEQYF
TGTGCCAGCAGCCAAGAGCCCCGGACTAGACCGTACGAGCAGTACTTC
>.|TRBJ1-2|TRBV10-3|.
CAISATGPNYGYTF
TGTGCCATCAGTGCAACAGGGCCTAACTATGGCTACACCTTC
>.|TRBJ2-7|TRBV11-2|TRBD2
CACRLAGSYEQYF
TGTGCCTGCCGACTAGCGGGCTCCTACGAGCAGTACTTC
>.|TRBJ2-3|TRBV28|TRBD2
CASWGRRELDTQYF
TGTGCCAGCTGGGGGAGGCGGGAGTTAGATACGCAGTATTTT